A single sample gave rise to the 2 T cell receptor beta chains below, sequenced in a study of Tregs in tolerant kidney transplant recipients. Method: immunoSEQ multiplex PCR; TCRdb's copy keeps in-frame clones and lacks some. The table has roughly 17,000 clones, 82% seen once. The specimen was Tregs from blood. These receptors originate from a human donor in good health.

This chain uses TRBV21-1 with TRBJ2-1; TRBD2 reflects the table's D call only, with no check against the DNA. TRBV21-1 is a pseudogene locus. This CDR3 contains 15 residues. CDR3 amino acids: CASSRRALNPNEQFF. CDR3 DNA sequence: TGTGCCAGCAGCCGGAGGGCCCTAAACCCCAATGAGCAGTTCTTC.

This chain links TRBV10-3 with TRBJ2-7; 10 nucleotides align to TRBD1. Trimming took 4 bases from V and 2 from J; bases not matched to a gene: 8. The CDR3 covers 16 residues. In germline, CDR1 is ENHRY, CDR2 SYGVKD. CDR3 sequence: CAISGGTGTGAYEQYF. The CDR3 bases are TGTGCCATCAGTGGCGGTACGGGGACAGGGGCCTACGAGCAGTACTTC.